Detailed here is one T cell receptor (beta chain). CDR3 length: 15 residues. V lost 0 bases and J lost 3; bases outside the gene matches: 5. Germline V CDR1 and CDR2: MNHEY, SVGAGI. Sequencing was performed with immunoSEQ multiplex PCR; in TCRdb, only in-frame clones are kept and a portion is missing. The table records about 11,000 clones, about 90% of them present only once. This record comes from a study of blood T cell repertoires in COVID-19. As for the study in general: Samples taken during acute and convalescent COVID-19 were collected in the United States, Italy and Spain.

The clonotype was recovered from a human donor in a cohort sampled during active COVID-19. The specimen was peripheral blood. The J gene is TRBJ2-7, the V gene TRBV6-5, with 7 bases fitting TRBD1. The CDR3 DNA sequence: TGTGCCAGCAGTTACTCTTGGGGACAGCACTACGAGCAGTACTTC. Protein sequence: CASSYSWGQHYEQYF.